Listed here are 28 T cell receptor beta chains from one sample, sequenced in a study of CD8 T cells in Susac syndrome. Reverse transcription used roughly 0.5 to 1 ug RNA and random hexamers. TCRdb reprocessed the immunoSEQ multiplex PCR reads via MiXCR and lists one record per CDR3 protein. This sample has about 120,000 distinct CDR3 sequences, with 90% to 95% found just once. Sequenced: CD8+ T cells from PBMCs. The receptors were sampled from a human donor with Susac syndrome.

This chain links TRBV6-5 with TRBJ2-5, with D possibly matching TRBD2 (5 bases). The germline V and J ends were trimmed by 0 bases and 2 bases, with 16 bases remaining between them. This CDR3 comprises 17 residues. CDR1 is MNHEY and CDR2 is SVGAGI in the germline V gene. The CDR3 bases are TGTGCCAGCAGTTACTCGCCAAGCGGCGCCACACAAGAGACCCAGTACTTC. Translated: CASSYSPSGATQETQYF.

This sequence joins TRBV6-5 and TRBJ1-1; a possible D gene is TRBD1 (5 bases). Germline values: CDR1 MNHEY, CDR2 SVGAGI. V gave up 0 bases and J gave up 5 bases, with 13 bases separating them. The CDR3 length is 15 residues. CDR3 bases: TGTGCCAGCAGTTACTCAGGGGTGGGTGGTACTGAAGCTTTCTTT. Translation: CASSYSGVGGTEAFF.

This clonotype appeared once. The CDR3 nucleotides read TGCAGTGCTAGAGATGAGAGCGGCAGGGAGATTGAAGCTTTCTTT. Translated, it gives CSARDESGREIEAFF. The chain is built from TRBV20-1 and TRBJ1-1; D possibly corresponds to TRBD1 (5 bases). V was pared by 0 bases and J by 7 bases, with 18 bases between. Germline V gene lookup returns CDR1 DFQATT and CDR2 SNEGSKA (reference sequence). This CDR3 comprises 15 residues.

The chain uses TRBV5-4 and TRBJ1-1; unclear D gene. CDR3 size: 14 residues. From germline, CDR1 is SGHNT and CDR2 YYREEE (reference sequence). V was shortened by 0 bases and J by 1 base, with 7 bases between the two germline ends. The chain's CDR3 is CASSLAAGNTEAFF. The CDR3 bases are TGTGCCAGCAGCTTGGCGGCGGGGAACACTGAAGCTTTCTTT.

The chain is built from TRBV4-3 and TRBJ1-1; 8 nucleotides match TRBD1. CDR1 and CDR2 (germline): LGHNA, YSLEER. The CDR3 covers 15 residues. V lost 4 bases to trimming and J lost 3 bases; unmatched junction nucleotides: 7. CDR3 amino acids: CASSRGTGEYTEAFF. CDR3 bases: TGCGCCAGCAGCCGCGGGACAGGCGAATACACTGAAGCTTTCTTT.

The CDR3 is CASSPGGLWEYF. In DNA, the CDR3 is TGTGCCAGCAGCCCCGGGGGGCTTTGGGAGTACTTC. This sequence joins TRBV5-4 and TRBJ2-5, with a weak D call TRBD2 (7 bases). CDR3 length: 12 amino acids. V lost 4 bases to trimming and J lost 12 bases, with 16 bases between them. The germline gives CDR1 SGHNT, CDR2 YYREEE (reference sequence).

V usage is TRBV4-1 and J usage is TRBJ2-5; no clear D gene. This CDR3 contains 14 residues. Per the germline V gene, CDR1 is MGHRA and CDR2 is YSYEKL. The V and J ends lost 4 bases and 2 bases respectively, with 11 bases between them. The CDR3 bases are TGCGCCAGCAGCCTCCGAAGGCTGCAAGAGACCCAGTACTTC. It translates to CASSLRRLQETQYF.

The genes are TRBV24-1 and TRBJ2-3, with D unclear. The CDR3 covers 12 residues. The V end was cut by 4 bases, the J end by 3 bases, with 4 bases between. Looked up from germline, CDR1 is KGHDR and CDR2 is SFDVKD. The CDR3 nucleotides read TGTGCCACCAGTGAAGGGACAGATACGCAGTATTTT. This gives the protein CATSEGTDTQYF.

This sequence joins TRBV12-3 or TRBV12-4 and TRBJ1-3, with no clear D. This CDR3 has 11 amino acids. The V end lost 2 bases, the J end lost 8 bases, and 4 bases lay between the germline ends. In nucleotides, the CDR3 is TGTGCCAGCAGTTTAACGGACACCATATATTTT. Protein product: CASSLTDTIYF.

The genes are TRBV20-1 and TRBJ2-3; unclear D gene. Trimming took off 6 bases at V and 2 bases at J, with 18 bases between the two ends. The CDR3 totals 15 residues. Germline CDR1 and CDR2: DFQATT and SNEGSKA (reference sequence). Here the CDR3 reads CSAPSHEDPTDTQYF. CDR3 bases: TGCAGTGCCCCATCCCATGAGGACCCCACAGATACGCAGTATTTT.

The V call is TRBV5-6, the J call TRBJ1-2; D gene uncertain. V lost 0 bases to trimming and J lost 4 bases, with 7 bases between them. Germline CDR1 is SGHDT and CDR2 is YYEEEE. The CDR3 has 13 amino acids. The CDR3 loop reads CASSLGPVYGYTF. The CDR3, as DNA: TGTGCCAGCAGCTTGGGACCGGTCTATGGCTACACCTTC.

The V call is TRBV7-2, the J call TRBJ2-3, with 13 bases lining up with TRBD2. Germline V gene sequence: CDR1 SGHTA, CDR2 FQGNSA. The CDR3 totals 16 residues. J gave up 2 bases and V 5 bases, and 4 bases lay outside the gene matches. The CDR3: CASSPGTSGTTDTQYF. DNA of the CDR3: TGTGCCAGCAGCCCCGGGACTAGCGGGACCACAGATACGCAGTATTTT.

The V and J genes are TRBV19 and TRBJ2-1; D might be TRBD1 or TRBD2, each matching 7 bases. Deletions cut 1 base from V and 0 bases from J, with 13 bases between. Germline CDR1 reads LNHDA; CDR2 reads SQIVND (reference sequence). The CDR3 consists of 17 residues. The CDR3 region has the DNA TGTGCCAGTAGTATAGGCAGGGGGGGGTACTCCTACAATGAGCAGTTCTTC. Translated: CASSIGRGGYSYNEQFF.

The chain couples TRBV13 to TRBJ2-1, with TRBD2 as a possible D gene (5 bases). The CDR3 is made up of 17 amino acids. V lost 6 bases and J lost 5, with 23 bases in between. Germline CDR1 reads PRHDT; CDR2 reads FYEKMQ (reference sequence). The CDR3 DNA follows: TGTGCCAGCAGGCCATACTTCCCGGAGGTGGCGGACAATGAGCAGTTCTTC. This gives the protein CASRPYFPEVADNEQFF.

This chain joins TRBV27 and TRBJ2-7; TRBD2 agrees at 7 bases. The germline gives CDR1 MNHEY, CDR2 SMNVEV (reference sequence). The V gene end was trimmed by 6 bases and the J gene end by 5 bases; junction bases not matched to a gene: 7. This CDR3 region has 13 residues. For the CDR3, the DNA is TGTGCCAGCAGGGGAGGGGCTGGTGACGAGCAGTACTTC. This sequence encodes CASRGGAGDEQYF.

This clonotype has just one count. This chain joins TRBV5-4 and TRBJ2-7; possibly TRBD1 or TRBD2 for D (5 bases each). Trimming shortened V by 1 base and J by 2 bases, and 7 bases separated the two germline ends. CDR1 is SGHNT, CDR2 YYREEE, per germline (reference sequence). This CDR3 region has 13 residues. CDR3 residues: CASSLQGPYEQYF. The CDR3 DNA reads TGTGCCAGCAGCTTGCAGGGACCCTACGAGCAGTACTTC.

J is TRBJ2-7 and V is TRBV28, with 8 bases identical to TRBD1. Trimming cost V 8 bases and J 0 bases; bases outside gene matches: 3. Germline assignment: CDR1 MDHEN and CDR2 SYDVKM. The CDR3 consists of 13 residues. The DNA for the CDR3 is TGTGCCAGCCGGGACAGGAGCTCCTACGAGCAGTACTTC. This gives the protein CASRDRSSYEQYF.

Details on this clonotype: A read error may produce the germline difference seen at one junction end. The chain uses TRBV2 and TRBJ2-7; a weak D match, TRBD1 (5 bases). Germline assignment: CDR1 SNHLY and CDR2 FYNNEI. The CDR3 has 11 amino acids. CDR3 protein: CASSEWGSSHF. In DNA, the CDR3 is TGTGCCAGCAGTGAATGGGGCAGTAGTCACTTC.

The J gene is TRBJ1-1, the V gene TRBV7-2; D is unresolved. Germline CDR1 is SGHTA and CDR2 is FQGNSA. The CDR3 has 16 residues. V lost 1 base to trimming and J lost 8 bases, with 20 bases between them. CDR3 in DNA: TGTGCCAGCAGCTTAGACGACCAGGCGAGGTCAACCGAAGCTTTCTTT. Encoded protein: CASSLDDQARSTEAFF.

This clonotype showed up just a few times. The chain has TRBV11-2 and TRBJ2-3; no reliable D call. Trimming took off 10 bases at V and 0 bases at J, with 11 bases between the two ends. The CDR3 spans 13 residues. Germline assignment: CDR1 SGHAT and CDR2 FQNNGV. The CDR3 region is CATGRMSTDTQYF. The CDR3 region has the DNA TGTGCCACTGGACGGATGAGCACAGATACGCAGTATTTT.

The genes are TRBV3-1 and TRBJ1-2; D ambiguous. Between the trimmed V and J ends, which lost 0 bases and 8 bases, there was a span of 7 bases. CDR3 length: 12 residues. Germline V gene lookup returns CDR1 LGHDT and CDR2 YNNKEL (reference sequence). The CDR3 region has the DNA TGTGCCAGCAGCCAAGATTGGCGGGGCTACACCTTC. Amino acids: CASSQDWRGYTF.

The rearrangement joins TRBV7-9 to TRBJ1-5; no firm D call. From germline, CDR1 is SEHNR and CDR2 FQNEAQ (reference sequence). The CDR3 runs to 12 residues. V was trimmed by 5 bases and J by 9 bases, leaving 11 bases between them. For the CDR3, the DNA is TGTGCCAGCAGCCAAGGCTCCCTGCCCCAGCATTTT. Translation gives CASSQGSLPQHF. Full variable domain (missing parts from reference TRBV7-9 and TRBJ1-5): DTGVSQNPRHKITKRGQNVTFRCDPISEHNRLYWYRQTLGQGPEFLTYFQNEAQLEKSRLLSDRFSAERPKGSFSTLEIQRTEQGDSAMYLCASSQGSLPQHFGDGTRLSIL.

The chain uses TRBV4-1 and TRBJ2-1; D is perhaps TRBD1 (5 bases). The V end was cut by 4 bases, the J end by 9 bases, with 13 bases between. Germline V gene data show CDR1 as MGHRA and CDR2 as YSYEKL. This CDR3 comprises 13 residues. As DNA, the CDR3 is TGCGCCAGCAGCCTGACAGTGTACGCTGAGCAGTTCTTC. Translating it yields CASSLTVYAEQFF.

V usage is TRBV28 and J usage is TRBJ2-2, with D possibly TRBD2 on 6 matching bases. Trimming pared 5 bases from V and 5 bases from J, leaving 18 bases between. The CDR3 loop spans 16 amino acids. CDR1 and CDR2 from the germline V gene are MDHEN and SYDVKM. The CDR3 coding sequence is TGTGCCAGCAGTCCCTTCCGGGACTCATCGACCGGGGAGCTGTTTTTT. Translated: CASSPFRDSSTGELFF.

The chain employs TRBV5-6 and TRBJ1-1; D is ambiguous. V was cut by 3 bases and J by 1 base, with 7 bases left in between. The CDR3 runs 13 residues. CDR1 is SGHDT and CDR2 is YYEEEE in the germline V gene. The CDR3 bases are TGTGCCAGCAGCTCGTATCGGAACACTGAAGCTTTCTTT. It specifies CASSSYRNTEAFF. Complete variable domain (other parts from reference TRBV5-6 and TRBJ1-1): DAGVTQSPTHLIKTRGQQVTLRCSPKSGHDTVSWYQQALGQGPQFIFQYYEEEERQRGNFPDRFSGHQFPNYSSELNVNALLLGDSALYLCASSSYRNTEAFFGQGTRLTVV.

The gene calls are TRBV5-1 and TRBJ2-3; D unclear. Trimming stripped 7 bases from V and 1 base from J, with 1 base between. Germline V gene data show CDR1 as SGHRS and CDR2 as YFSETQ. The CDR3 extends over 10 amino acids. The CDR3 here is CASGTDTQYF. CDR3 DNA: TGCGCCAGCGGCACAGATACGCAGTATTTT.

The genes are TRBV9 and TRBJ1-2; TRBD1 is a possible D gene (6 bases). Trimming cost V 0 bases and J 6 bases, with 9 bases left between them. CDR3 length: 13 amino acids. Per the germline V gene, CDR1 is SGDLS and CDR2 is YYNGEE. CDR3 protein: CASSVVSGDGYTF. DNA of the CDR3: TGTGCCAGCAGCGTAGTCTCAGGGGATGGCTACACCTTC.

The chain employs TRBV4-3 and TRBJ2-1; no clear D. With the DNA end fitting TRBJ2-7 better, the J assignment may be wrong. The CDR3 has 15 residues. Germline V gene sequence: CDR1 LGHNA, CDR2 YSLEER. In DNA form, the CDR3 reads TGCGCCAGCAGCCCCCGACTGAGCTCCTACGACGAGCAGTACTTC. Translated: CASSPRLSSYDEQYF.